A selection of T cell receptor beta chains follows, all from one sample in a study of spatial heterogeneity in lung cancer. TCRdb processed the 5' RACE reads anew with MiXCR; each CDR3 protein has one entry. The table shows tens of thousands of distinct CDR3 sequences, with about 4.3% occurring only once. Material: lung tumor tissue, obtained at surgery. These receptors were collected from a male donor with early-stage non-small cell lung cancer. Both conserved end residues are part of each CDR3. A D gene is named only where the DNA matches it firmly. The listing skips clone size in some rows; elsewhere it reads once, few, many or a size class.

abundance: many
v_gene: TRBV9
j_gene: TRBJ2-2
d_gene: -
CDR3aa: CASSVGTGSGELFF
CDR3nt: TGTGCCAGCAGCGTAGGAACAGGCTCCGGGGAGCTGTTTTTT

abundance: many
v_gene: TRBV12-3/TRBV12-4
j_gene: TRBJ2-7
d_gene: -
CDR3aa: CASSLDTGIAYEQYF
CDR3nt: TGTGCCAGCAGTTTAGATACCGGAATAGCCTACGAGCAGTACTTC

abundance: -
v_gene: TRBV28
j_gene: TRBJ2-3
d_gene: -
CDR3aa: CASTPGLPRTDTQYF
CDR3nt: TGTGCCAGCACCCCGGGACTCCCTCGCACAGATACGCAGTATTTT

abundance: medium-sized
v_gene: TRBV20-1
j_gene: TRBJ2-1
d_gene: TRBD2
CDR3aa: CSAPPIAGQSSYNEQFF
CDR3nt: TGCAGTGCCCCACCCATAGCGGGGCAAAGCTCCTACAATGAGCAGTTCTTC

abundance: many
v_gene: TRBV29-1
j_gene: TRBJ2-3
d_gene: -
CDR3aa: CSVWGRRYTDTQYF
CDR3nt: TGCAGCGTGTGGGGCCGGAGATACACAGATACGCAGTATTTT

abundance: medium-sized
v_gene: TRBV15
j_gene: TRBJ2-1
d_gene: -
CDR3aa: CATSRDPAVAANEQFF
CDR3nt: TGTGCCACCAGCAGAGATCCGGCAGTAGCGGCCAATGAGCAGTTCTTC

abundance: many
v_gene: TRBV20-1
j_gene: TRBJ1-2
d_gene: -
CDR3aa: CSANGRSYGYTF
CDR3nt: TGCAGTGCCAACGGGCGATCCTATGGCTACACCTTC

abundance: few
v_gene: TRBV6-5
j_gene: TRBJ1-3
d_gene: -
CDR3aa: CASTTYVTLGGAHSGNTIYF
CDR3nt: TGTGCCAGCACGACCTACGTAACCTTGGGAGGGGCTCACTCTGGAAACACCATATATTTT

abundance: many
v_gene: TRBV7-2
j_gene: TRBJ2-3
d_gene: -
CDR3aa: CASSFLRNTQYF
CDR3nt: TGTGCCAGCAGTTTCTTAAGAAATACGCAGTATTTT

abundance: -
v_gene: TRBV7-3
j_gene: TRBJ2-2
d_gene: TRBD2
CDR3aa: CASSLTLTSGRSGGELFF
CDR3nt: TGTGCCAGCAGCTTAACGCTAACTAGCGGGAGGTCAGGCGGGGAGCTGTTTTTT

abundance: many
v_gene: TRBV5-6
j_gene: TRBJ1-5
d_gene: TRBD1
CDR3aa: CASSLWTGYSQPQHF
CDR3nt: TGTGCCAGCAGCCTGTGGACAGGGTATAGTCAGCCCCAGCATTTT

abundance: many
v_gene: TRBV5-1
j_gene: TRBJ2-7
d_gene: TRBD1
CDR3aa: CASSSGQGWNEQYF
CDR3nt: TGCGCCAGCAGCTCGGGACAGGGGTGGAACGAGCAGTACTTC

abundance: few
v_gene: TRBV5-4
j_gene: TRBJ2-6
d_gene: -
CDR3aa: CASSPGLSGANVLTF
CDR3nt: TGTGCCAGCAGCCCCGGACTGTCAGGGGCCAACGTCCTGACTTTC

abundance: many
v_gene: TRBV29-1
j_gene: TRBJ2-1
d_gene: -
CDR3aa: CSVSQISYNEQFF
CDR3nt: TGCAGCGTCTCCCAGATCTCCTACAATGAGCAGTTCTTC

abundance: -
v_gene: TRBV5-1
j_gene: TRBJ2-3
d_gene: TRBD2
CDR3aa: CASGLAGGVADTQYF
CDR3nt: TGCGCCAGCGGGCTAGCGGGGGGAGTCGCAGATACGCAGTATTTT